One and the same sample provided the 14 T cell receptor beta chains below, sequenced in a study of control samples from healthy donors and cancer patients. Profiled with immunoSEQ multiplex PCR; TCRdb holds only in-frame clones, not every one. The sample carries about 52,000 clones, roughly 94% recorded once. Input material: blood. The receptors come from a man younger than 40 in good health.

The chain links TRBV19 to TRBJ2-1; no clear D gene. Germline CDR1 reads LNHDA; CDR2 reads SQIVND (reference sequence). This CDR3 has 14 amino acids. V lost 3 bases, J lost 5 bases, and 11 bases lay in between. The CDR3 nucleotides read TGTGCCAGTAGTATTGAAGTGAAGGACAATGAGCAGTTCTTC. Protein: CASSIEVKDNEQFF.

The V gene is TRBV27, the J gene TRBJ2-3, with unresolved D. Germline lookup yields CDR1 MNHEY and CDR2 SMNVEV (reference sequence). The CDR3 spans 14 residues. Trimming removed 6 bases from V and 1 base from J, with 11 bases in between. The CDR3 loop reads CASRKIPRTDTQYF. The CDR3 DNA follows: TGTGCCAGCAGAAAGATTCCTCGCACAGATACGCAGTATTTT.

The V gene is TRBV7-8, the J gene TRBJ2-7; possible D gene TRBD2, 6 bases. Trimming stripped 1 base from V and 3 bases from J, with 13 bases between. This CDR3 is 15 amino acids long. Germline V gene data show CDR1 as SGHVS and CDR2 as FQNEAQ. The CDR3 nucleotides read TGTGCCAGCAGCTTAGTGTCCGGGAGACTCTACGAGCAGTACTTC. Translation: CASSLVSGRLYEQYF.

The CDR3 region is CASRSVYGYTF. DNA for the CDR3: TGTGCCAGCAGATCCGTCTATGGCTACACCTTC. The chain is built from TRBV12-3 or TRBV12-4 and TRBJ1-2; D not resolved. This CDR3 comprises 11 residues. The V gene lost 6 bases and the J gene lost 4 bases, with 6 bases spanning the gap.

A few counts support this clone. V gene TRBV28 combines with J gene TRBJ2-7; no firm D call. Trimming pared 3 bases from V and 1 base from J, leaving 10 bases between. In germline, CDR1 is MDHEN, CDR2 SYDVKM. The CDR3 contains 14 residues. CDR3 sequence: CASSFVTPSYEQYF. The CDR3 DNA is TGTGCCAGCAGTTTCGTAACCCCTTCCTACGAGCAGTACTTC.

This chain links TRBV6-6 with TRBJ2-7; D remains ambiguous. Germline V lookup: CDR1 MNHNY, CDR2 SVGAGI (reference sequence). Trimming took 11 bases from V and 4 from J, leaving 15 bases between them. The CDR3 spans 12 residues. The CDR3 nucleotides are TGTGCCGCCAGCCCGACCGATTACGAGCAGTACTTC. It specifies CAASPTDYEQYF.

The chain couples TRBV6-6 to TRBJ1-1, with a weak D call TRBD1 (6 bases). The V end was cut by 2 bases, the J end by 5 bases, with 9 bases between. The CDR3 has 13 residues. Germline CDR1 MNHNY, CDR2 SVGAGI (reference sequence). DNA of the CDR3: TGTGCCAGCAGTTACACTAGGGGGACTGAAGCTTTCTTT. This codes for CASSYTRGTEAFF.

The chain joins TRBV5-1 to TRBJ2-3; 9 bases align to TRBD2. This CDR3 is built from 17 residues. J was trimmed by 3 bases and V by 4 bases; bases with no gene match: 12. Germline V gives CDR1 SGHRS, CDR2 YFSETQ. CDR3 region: CASSLSNRAGGTDTQYF. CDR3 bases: TGCGCCAGCAGCCTTTCCAACAGGGCGGGGGGGACAGATACGCAGTATTTT.

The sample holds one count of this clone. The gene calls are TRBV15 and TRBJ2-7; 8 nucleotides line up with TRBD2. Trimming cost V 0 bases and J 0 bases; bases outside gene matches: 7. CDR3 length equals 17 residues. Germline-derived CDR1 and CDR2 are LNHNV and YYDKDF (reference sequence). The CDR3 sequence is CATSRDRSGTSSYEQYF. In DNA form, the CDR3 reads TGTGCCACCAGCAGAGATAGGAGCGGGACTAGCTCCTACGAGCAGTACTTC.

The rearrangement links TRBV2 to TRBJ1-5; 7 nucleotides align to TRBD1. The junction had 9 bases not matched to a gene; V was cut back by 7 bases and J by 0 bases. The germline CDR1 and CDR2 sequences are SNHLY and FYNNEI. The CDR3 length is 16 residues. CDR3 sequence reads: CASKSFRGISNQPQHF. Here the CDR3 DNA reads TGTGCCAGCAAGAGCTTCAGGGGGATTAGCAATCAGCCCCAGCATTTT.

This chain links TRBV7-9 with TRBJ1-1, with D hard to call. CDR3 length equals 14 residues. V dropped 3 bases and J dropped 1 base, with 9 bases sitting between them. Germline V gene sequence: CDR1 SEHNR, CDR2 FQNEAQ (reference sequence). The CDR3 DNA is TGTGCCAGCAGCTTGACACGGGGGAACACTGAAGCTTTCTTT. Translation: CASSLTRGNTEAFF. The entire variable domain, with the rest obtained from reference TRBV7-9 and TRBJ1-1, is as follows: DTGVSQNPRHKITKRGQNVTFRCDPISEHNRLYWYRQTLGQGPEFLTYFQNEAQLEKSRLLSDRFSAERPKGSFSTLEIQRTEQGDSAMYLCASSLTRGNTEAFFGQGTRLTVV.

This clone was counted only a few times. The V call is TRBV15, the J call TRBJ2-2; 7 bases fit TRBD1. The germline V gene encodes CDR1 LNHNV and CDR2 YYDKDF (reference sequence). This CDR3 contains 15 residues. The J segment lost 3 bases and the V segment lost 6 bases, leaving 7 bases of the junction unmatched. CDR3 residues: CATRTGTFDTGELFF. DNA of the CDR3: TGTGCCACCAGGACAGGGACGTTCGACACCGGGGAGCTGTTTTTT.

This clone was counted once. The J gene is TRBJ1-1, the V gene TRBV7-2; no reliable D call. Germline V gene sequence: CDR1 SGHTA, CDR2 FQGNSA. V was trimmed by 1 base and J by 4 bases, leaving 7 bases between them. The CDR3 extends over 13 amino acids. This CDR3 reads CASSLVGSTEAFF. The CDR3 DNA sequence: TGTGCCAGCAGCTTAGTAGGCAGCACTGAAGCTTTCTTT.

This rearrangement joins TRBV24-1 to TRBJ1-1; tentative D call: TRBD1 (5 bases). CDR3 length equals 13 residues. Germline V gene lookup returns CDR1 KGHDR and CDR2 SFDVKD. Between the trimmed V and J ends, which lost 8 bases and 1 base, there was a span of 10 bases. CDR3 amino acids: CATTDKRNTEAFF. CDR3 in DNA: TGTGCCACCACGGACAAAAGGAACACTGAAGCTTTCTTT.